The 26 T cell receptor beta chains reported below all come from one sample, sequenced in a study of CD8 T cells in Susac syndrome. Reverse transcription of about 0.5 to 1 ug RNA was carried out with random hexamers. TCRdb re-called the immunoSEQ multiplex PCR reads with MiXCR, one entry per CDR3 protein. The table has about 130,000 distinct CDR3 sequences, around 94% seen once. The specimen was CD4+ T cells from PBMCs. The receptors shown here come from a human donor with multiple sclerosis.

The chain recombines TRBV7-2 with TRBJ1-1, with D perhaps TRBD1 (5 bases). V lost 0 bases and J lost 4, with 15 bases in between. This CDR3 region has 16 residues. From germline, CDR1 is SGHTA and CDR2 FQGNSA. The DNA for the CDR3 is TGTGCCAGCAGCTTAGCGCTTGGGGCCGGGGGCACTGAAGCTTTCTTT. Translation gives CASSLALGAGGTEAFF.

This chain links TRBV11-2 with TRBJ2-4; D uncertain. The CDR3 covers 13 residues. Per germline, CDR1 SGHAT and CDR2 FQNNGV. Between the trimmed V and J ends, which lost 8 bases and 0 bases, there was a span of 8 bases. CDR3: CASSSLAKNIQYF. The CDR3 DNA reads as TGTGCCAGCTCGAGTTTAGCCAAAAACATTCAGTACTTC.

This clonotype was recorded once. V usage is TRBV4-1 and J usage is TRBJ2-4, with a tentative D call TRBD1 (5 bases). This CDR3 spans 16 amino acids. V was pared by 1 base and J by 5 bases, with 15 bases between. Germline V CDR1 and CDR2: MGHRA, YSYEKL. The CDR3 bases are TGCGCCAGCAGCCAAGTGAGCAGGGTGGTCGAAAACATTCAGTACTTC. This encodes CASSQVSRVVENIQYF.

The CDR3 nucleotides are TGTGCCAGCAGCCAGTTTACAACAGGGCTCGAGCAGTACTTC. Encoded protein: CASSQFTTGLEQYF. The J gene is TRBJ2-7, the V gene TRBV3-1; D may be TRBD1 (6 bases). V lost 3 bases to trimming and J lost 6 bases, with 15 bases between them. The CDR3 consists of 14 residues. Germline CDR1 is LGHDT and CDR2 is YNNKEL (reference sequence).

This sequence joins TRBV5-6 and TRBJ2-7; maybe TRBD1 (6 bases). This CDR3 region has 17 residues. V was pared by 4 bases and J by 1 base, with 21 bases between. Germline CDR1 is SGHDT and CDR2 is YYEEEE. CDR3 region: CASSLLPGQLPSYEQYF. For the CDR3, the DNA is TGTGCCAGCAGCCTCCTACCTGGACAGTTACCTTCCTACGAGCAGTACTTC.

The chain employs TRBV6-1 and TRBJ1-5; TRBD1 is a possible D gene (5 bases). CDR1 and CDR2 from the germline V gene are MNHNS and SASEGT. The CDR3 extends over 16 amino acids. The V gene lost 5 bases and the J gene lost 0 bases, with 14 bases spanning the gap. The CDR3 spells CASSQLRGDSNQPQHF. CDR3 nucleotides: TGTGCCAGCAGTCAACTGCGGGGGGATAGCAATCAGCCCCAGCATTTT.

The CDR3 DNA reads as TGTGCCAGCAGTTCTAAAAGGGGAACAGGGCTACTTGGTGAAAAACTGTTTTTT. Its translation: CASSSKRGTGLLGEKLFF. The chain is built from TRBV7-9 and TRBJ1-4; weak D call: TRBD1 (6 bases). The CDR3 runs 18 residues. Trimming left V 6 bases short and J 7 bases short, with 27 bases between. Germline V lookup: CDR1 SEHNR, CDR2 FQNEAQ (reference sequence).

This chain joins TRBV7-6 and TRBJ2-7; the D gene is possibly TRBD2 (5 bases). Germline-derived CDR1 and CDR2 are SGHVS and FNYEAQ. V was shortened by 4 bases and J by 3 bases, with 16 bases between the two germline ends. This CDR3 has 15 residues. The CDR3 sequence is CASSSPPDGNYEQYF. Here the CDR3 DNA reads TGTGCCAGCAGCTCCCCCCCGGACGGGAACTACGAGCAGTACTTC.

This clonotype was seen a few times. This chain connects TRBV27 to TRBJ1-1, with D possibly TRBD1 on 5 matching bases. The CDR3 contains 11 residues. V lost 6 bases and J 6 bases, leaving 8 bases between the germline ends. CDR1 is MNHEY, CDR2 SMNVEV, per germline (reference sequence). The CDR3 sequence: CASRGRAEAFF. The CDR3 DNA follows: TGTGCCAGCAGGGGCAGGGCTGAAGCTTTCTTT.

CDR3 in DNA: TGTGCCTGGATCCCTCCGGGACAAGGGAGGGAAAAACTGTTTTTT. It yields the protein CAWIPPGQGREKLFF. V is TRBV30 and J is TRBJ1-4, with a tentative D call TRBD1 (6 bases). This CDR3 spans 15 amino acids. Germline CDR1 and CDR2: GTSNPN and SVGIG (reference sequence). Deletions cut 4 bases from V and 8 bases from J, with 20 bases between.

This chain links TRBV30 with TRBJ1-1; D gene unclear. Trimming shortened V by 0 bases and J by 5 bases, and 10 bases separated the two germline ends. Germline V gene lookup returns CDR1 GTSNPN and CDR2 SVGIG (reference sequence). The CDR3 loop spans 13 amino acids. For the CDR3, the DNA is TGTGCCTGGAGTGTAAATCGCGGGACTGAAGCTTTCTTT. Amino acids: CAWSVNRGTEAFF.

V usage is TRBV20-1 and J usage is TRBJ1-2; D might be TRBD1 (5 bases). CDR3 length: 15 residues. V was cut by 1 base and J by 8 bases, with 20 bases left in between. Germline assignment: CDR1 DFQATT and CDR2 SNEGSKA (reference sequence). This CDR3 is CSARGWGLTTGGYTF. CDR3 bases: TGCAGTGCTAGAGGTTGGGGACTCACCACGGGGGGCTACACCTTC.

This chain joins TRBV5-1 and TRBJ2-1; 10 bases are shared with TRBD2. The CDR3 contains 16 residues. V shed 4 bases, J shed 6 bases, and the junction held 10 bases outside the gene matches. CDR1 SGHRS and CDR2 YFSETQ come from the germline V gene. The CDR3 DNA sequence: TGCGCCAGCAGCAGCCCGGGACTAGCGAGGGGCAATGAGCAGTTCTTC. It yields the protein CASSSPGLARGNEQFF.

V and J are TRBV4-2 and TRBJ2-2; D remains ambiguous. The germline CDR1 and CDR2 sequences are LGHNA and YNFKEQ. The V end was cut by 0 bases, the J end by 0 bases, with 8 bases between. This CDR3 has 16 amino acids. The CDR3 DNA is TGTGCCAGCAGCCAAGATTCAGCTTCGAACACCGGGGAGCTGTTTTTT. It is translated as CASSQDSASNTGELFF.

The chain employs TRBV7-9 and TRBJ1-2; D call uncertain. The germline V and J ends were trimmed by 5 bases and 2 bases, with 9 bases remaining between them. The CDR3 contains 13 residues. From germline, CDR1 is SEHNR and CDR2 FQNEAQ (reference sequence). DNA of the CDR3: TGTGCCAGCAGCCCCCTATTAAACTATGGCTACACCTTC. Translated, it gives CASSPLLNYGYTF.

The chain has TRBV18 and TRBJ1-1; no firm D call. This CDR3 contains 14 residues. Germline assignment: CDR1 KGHSH and CDR2 LQKENI. V gave up 3 bases and J gave up 5 bases, with 13 bases separating them. The CDR3 region has the DNA TGTGCCAGCTCACCTTCCCTCGCGGATACTGAAGCTTTCTTT. Translation: CASSPSLADTEAFF.

The rearrangement uses TRBV2 and TRBJ1-2, with D unclear. Trimming shortened V by 5 bases and J by 4 bases, and 14 bases separated the two germline ends. CDR1 SNHLY and CDR2 FYNNEI come from the germline V gene. CDR3 length equals 14 residues. CDR3 in DNA: TGTGCCAGCAGTACGAGGGAAGGTGGCTATGGCTACACCTTC. Protein: CASSTREGGYGYTF.

The rearrangement links TRBV20-1 to TRBJ2-6; possibly TRBD2 for D (5 bases). The CDR3 extends over 15 amino acids. Trimming removed 3 bases from V and 2 bases from J, with 11 bases in between. Germline CDR1 reads DFQATT; CDR2 reads SNEGSKA (reference sequence). Here the CDR3 DNA reads TGCAGTGCTAGGCGGTCCGGGGCTGGGGCCAACGTCCTGACTTTC. Translating gives CSARRSGAGANVLTF.

The rearrangement joins TRBV28 to TRBJ2-5; 10 bases are shared with TRBD2. This CDR3 contains 16 residues. Germline V CDR1 and CDR2: MDHEN, SYDVKM. V shed 3 bases, J shed 1 base, and the junction held 5 bases outside the gene matches. CDR3 sequence: CASSFGSGGLQETQYF. As DNA, the CDR3 is TGTGCCAGCAGTTTTGGTAGCGGGGGGCTCCAAGAGACCCAGTACTTC.

This chain links TRBV5-1 with TRBJ2-7; D not certain. Germline CDR1 is SGHRS and CDR2 is YFSETQ. The CDR3 covers 13 residues. The V end was cut by 2 bases, the J end by 7 bases, with 13 bases between. As DNA, the CDR3 is TGCGCCAGCAGCTTAAAGACGTCTGCGGAGCAGTACTTC. Translating it yields CASSLKTSAEQYF.

The gene calls are TRBV6-1 and TRBJ2-7; 8 bases match TRBD2. Germline trimming cut 4 bases from V and 2 bases from J; bases unmatched to any gene: 4. CDR1 is MNHNS and CDR2 is SASEGT in the germline V gene. CDR3 length: 14 amino acids. CDR3 in DNA: TGTGCCAGCAGTGGCAGCGGGAGACCCTACGAGCAGTACTTC. Translated: CASSGSGRPYEQYF.

The rearrangement joins TRBV2 to TRBJ1-1; D is undetermined. V was shortened by 5 bases and J by 1 base, with 8 bases between the two germline ends. The germline CDR1 and CDR2 sequences are SNHLY and FYNNEI. The CDR3 is made up of 13 amino acids. The DNA for the CDR3 is TGTGCCAGCAGTATGGACTCGAACACTGAAGCTTTCTTT. Its protein is CASSMDSNTEAFF.

The V and J genes are TRBV13 and TRBJ2-7; TRBD2 matches at 14 bases. This CDR3 is 16 amino acids long. Unmatched junction bases numbered 12, after V lost 7 bases and J lost 7 bases. Germline V gene sequence: CDR1 PRHDT, CDR2 FYEKMQ (reference sequence). In DNA, the CDR3 is TGTGCCAGCACCGTGACTAGCGGGGGGGCCAATTATGAGCAGTACTTC. Protein: CASTVTSGGANYEQYF.

The CDR3, as DNA: TGCAGCGTGAAGACAGCCTATGGCTACACCTTC. It yields the protein CSVKTAYGYTF. The chain couples TRBV29-1 to TRBJ1-2, with D possibly matching TRBD1 (5 bases). Per germline, CDR1 SQVTM and CDR2 ANQGSEA. This CDR3 contains 11 residues. V gave up 6 bases and J gave up 4 bases, with 9 bases separating them.

The chain recombines TRBV12-3 or TRBV12-4 with TRBJ2-3; D not resolved. V was pared by 4 bases and J by 6 bases, with 8 bases between. There are 12 residues in the CDR3. CDR3 DNA: TGTGCCAGCAGTTGGGAAGGTGATACGCAGTATTTT. It translates to CASSWEGDTQYF.

For this clonotype: This CDR3 is missing its conserved last phenylalanine or tryptophan, likely due to a read error. V usage is TRBV30 and J usage is TRBJ2-6, with 10 bases that match TRBD1. Germline V lookup: CDR1 GTSNPN, CDR2 SVGIG (reference sequence). With V trimmed by 2 bases and J by 4 bases, 5 bases remained unmatched. The CDR3 covers 16 residues. In nucleotides, the CDR3 is TGTGCCTGGAGTAGACAGGGGGCGGCAGGGGCCAACGTCCTGACTTTG. Translation: CAWSRQGAAGANVLTL.